This record covers a single T cell receptor beta chain. The antigen remains undetermined. The sample comes from a study of shared clonotypes between healthy human individuals. Whole-study context: Each donor's CD4 naive and CD4 memory cells filled three plates apiece, CD8 naive two, and CD8 memory one.

Regarding the study as a whole: In contrast to clonotypes shared by all four donors, non-shared clonotypes had lower generation probabilities. What limited the represented genetic and exposure-history diversity was the small number of donors.

Donors comprised healthy HIV-negative adults lacking recent acute infections or vaccinations. The repertoire was sequenced with immunoSEQ multiplex PCR; TCRdb's copy has only in-frame clones and lacks some. Of about 1.1 million clones listed, 60% to 85% are singletons. The clonotype originates from a man younger than 35 in good health. Some clones in this sample may be carry-over from other donors' samples. The sequencing input was memory CD4+ T cells from PBMCs. Subset denoted: CD45RA-negative fraction.

This chain's CDR3 is CASSKLAGVGNEQFF. The DNA for the CDR3 is TGTGCCAGCAGCAAACTAGCGGGAGTGGGCAATGAGCAGTTCTTC. The chain combines TRBV6-6 with TRBJ2-1; 11 bases line up with TRBD2. Germline lookup yields CDR1 MNHNY and CDR2 SVGAGI (reference sequence). The CDR3 covers 15 residues. V dropped 6 bases and J dropped 6; count of bases not matched to a gene: 7.